Each of the 7 T cell receptor beta chains below was sequenced from the same sample in a study of T-cell memory formation after mild COVID-19. In TCRdb, the 5' RACE reads were re-called with MiXCR into one record per CDR3 protein. Counted here are about 240,000 distinct CDR3 sequences, over 8.5% occurring once; the ten biggest clones make up around a fifth. The sample consisted of PBMCs or a T cell subset sorted from them (not recorded which). All receptors derive from a man between 18 and 35 years old who had mild COVID-19 (a few samples of this study predate the infection). Cell type and time point are not known.

The V and J genes are TRBV20-1 and TRBJ1-5; 10 nucleotides match TRBD1. Germline CDR1 is DFQATT and CDR2 is SNEGSKA (reference sequence). The junction had 2 bases not matched to a gene; V was cut back by 3 bases and J by 6 bases. The CDR3 has 13 residues. The CDR3 sequence: CSARTGGGQPQHF. The CDR3, as DNA: TGCAGTGCTAGGACAGGGGGCGGTCAGCCCCAGCATTTT.

This clonotype has just a few counts. The V and J genes are TRBV5-1 and TRBJ2-7; TRBD2 matches 7 bases. Germline assignment: CDR1 SGHRS and CDR2 YFSETQ. Unmatched junction bases numbered 8, after V lost 6 bases and J lost 2 bases. The CDR3 consists of 14 residues. The CDR3 loop is CASTPPGGAYEQYV. The CDR3 DNA sequence: TGCGCCAGCACCCCTCCGGGGGGTGCCTACGAGCAGTACGTC.

This clonotype was counted many times. CDR3: CASSQEAGYTF. The CDR3 DNA follows: TGTGCCAGCAGCCAAGAAGCAGGCTACACCTTC. This chain uses TRBV4-2 with TRBJ1-2; D remains ambiguous. The V and J ends lost 0 bases and 8 bases respectively, with 4 bases between them. This CDR3 is 11 amino acids long. Germline CDR1 reads LGHNA; CDR2 reads YNFKEQ.

V usage is TRBV25-1 and J usage is TRBJ1-1; D gene ambiguous. This CDR3 region has 12 residues. CDR1 is MGHDK, CDR2 SYGVNS, per germline. V lost 6 bases to trimming and J lost 7 bases, with 12 bases between them. The CDR3 sequence is CASSTPPGEAFF. The CDR3 nucleotides are TGTGCCAGCAGCACACCCCCAGGTGAAGCTTTCTTT.

There are many counts of this clonotype. The chain combines TRBV5-1 with TRBJ2-3; 11 bases map to TRBD2. Germline V CDR1 and CDR2: SGHRS, YFSETQ. This CDR3 contains 17 residues. V lost 3 bases to trimming and J lost 2 bases; unmatched junction nucleotides: 8. DNA for the CDR3: TGCGCCAGCAGCTCGCATAGCGGGGGGGGACTCACAGATACGCAGTATTTT. Translating it yields CASSSHSGGGLTDTQYF.

In this sample, this clonotype turned up a few times. J is TRBJ2-7 and V is TRBV4-3, with 7 bases lining up with TRBD1. In germline, CDR1 is LGHNA, CDR2 YSLEER. J gave up 2 bases and V 1 base, and 8 bases lay outside the gene matches. CDR3 length equals 16 residues. CDR3 region: CASSQVGSGTAYEQYV. The CDR3 nucleotides read TGCGCCAGCAGCCAAGTTGGTTCCGGGACAGCCTACGAGCAGTACGTC.

This chain links TRBV11-2 with TRBJ2-3; D perhaps matches TRBD2 (5 bases). V was shortened by 1 base and J by 2 bases, with 19 bases between the two germline ends. CDR1 is SGHAT, CDR2 FQNNGV, per germline. The CDR3 consists of 18 residues. Written as DNA, the CDR3 is TGTGCCAGCAGCTTAGGCCGTGAGGTGCGGGCTGTCACAGATACGCAGTATTTT. Translation gives CASSLGREVRAVTDTQYF.